This T cell receptor (beta chain) was identified during a study of blood T cell repertoires in COVID-19. Some clones are missing from TCRdb's copy, which holds only in-frame ones; the method was immunoSEQ multiplex PCR. The table records 150,000 to 200,000 clones, approximately 85% of them present only once. V shed 1 base, J shed 6 bases, and the junction held 3 bases outside the gene matches. Germline-derived CDR1 and CDR2 are SEHNR and FQNEAQ (reference sequence). The CDR3 has 15 amino acids. Two negative PCRs, clearance, or symptom resolution characterized the recovered Cohort 3 donors. The sample comprised PBMCs or T cells enriched from blood (not recorded which). The sequence was obtained from a woman between 18 and 30 years old who had recovered from COVID-19. The V gene is TRBV7-9, the J gene TRBJ1-6; TRBD1 agrees at 7 bases. DNA of the CDR3: TGTGCCAGCAGCTTAGTGGGGGACAGTAATTCACCCCTCCACTTT. Amino acid sequence: CASSLVGDSNSPLHF.